The clone carrying this T cell receptor beta chain was counted only a few times. Its target is unknown. The data stem from a study of identical twins. Study results and caveats: Partly confounded zero-insertion analyses could result from invariant MAIT and iNKT cells.

Looked up from germline, CDR1 is LGHDT and CDR2 is YNNKEL (reference sequence). Trimming removed 0 bases from V and 5 bases from J, with 10 bases in between. The CDR3 loop spans 14 amino acids. TCRdb re-analysed the 5' RACE reads in MiXCR, keeping a single row per CDR3 protein. The sample comprises more than 400,000 distinct CDR3 sequences, 12% to 15% of which are singletons, and about 0.4% rests with the top ten. This sample was also put to use in a study of yellow fever vaccine responses in identical twins.

Sequenced: CD4+ T cells sorted from blood. This chain connects TRBV3-1 to TRBJ2-5; D may correspond to TRBD1 or TRBD2 (5 bases each). This TCR came from a woman aged 18-35 years in good health. CDR3 sequence: CASSQELRGETQYF. CDR3 DNA: TGTGCCAGCAGCCAAGAGCTGAGGGGTGAGACCCAGTACTTC.